This T cell receptor beta chain was found in a study of blood T cell repertoires in COVID-19. The wider study: Both acute and convalescent COVID-19 samples were obtained from the United States, Italy and Spain. The cDNA or gDNA used as material had been derived from T cells, B-cell-depleted T cells, or PBMCs.

Libraries were prepared by immunoSEQ multiplex PCR; TCRdb keeps only in-frame clonotypes and omits some of them. The table has around 500,000 clones, roughly 90% seen once. In its sample, this clone was seen a few times. The length of the CDR3 is 14 residues. With V trimmed by 5 bases and J by 6 bases, 7 bases remained unmatched. Looked up from germline, CDR1 is MRHNA and CDR2 is SNTAGT. Cohort assignment relied on participant-reported clinical history. Two negative PCRs, clearance, or symptom resolution were required of recovered Cohort 3 donors. The sequenced material came from PBMCs or T cells enriched from blood (not recorded which). This clonotype originated in a woman aged 35 to 49 who had recovered from COVID-19. This chain uses TRBV6-4 with TRBJ1-2; the match to TRBD1 covers 9 bases. This CDR3 is CASSRGQGGDGYTF. The CDR3, as DNA: TGTGCCAGCAGTAGGGGACAGGGTGGAGATGGCTACACCTTC.